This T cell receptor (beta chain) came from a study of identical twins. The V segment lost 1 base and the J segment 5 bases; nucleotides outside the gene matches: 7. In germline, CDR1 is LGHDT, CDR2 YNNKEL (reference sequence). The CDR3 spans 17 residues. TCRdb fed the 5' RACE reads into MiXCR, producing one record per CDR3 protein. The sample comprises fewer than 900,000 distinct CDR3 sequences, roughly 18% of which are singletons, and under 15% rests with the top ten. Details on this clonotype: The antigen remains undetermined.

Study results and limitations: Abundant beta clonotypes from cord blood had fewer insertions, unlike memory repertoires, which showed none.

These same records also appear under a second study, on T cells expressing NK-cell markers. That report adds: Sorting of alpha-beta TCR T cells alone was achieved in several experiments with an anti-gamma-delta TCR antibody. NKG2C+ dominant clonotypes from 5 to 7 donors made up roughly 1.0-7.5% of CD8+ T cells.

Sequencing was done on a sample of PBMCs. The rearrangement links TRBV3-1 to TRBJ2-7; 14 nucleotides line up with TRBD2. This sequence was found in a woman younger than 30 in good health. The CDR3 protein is CASSQVGTSGSRDEQYF. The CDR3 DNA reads TGTGCCAGCAGCCAAGTCGGGACTAGCGGGAGTAGGGACGAGCAGTACTTC.